This passage covers 13 T cell receptor beta chains from one sample sequenced in a study of T cell responses to AZD1222 COVID-19 vaccine. The protocol was immunoSEQ multiplex PCR, while the TCRdb copy is restricted to in-frame clones and leaves out a portion. The sample carries 90,000 to 120,000 clones, 89% recorded once. The specimen was peripheral blood, collected on day 0 of AZD1222 vaccination. The receptors derive from an adult in good health.

The V call is TRBV6-2 or TRBV6-3, the J call TRBJ2-7, with 14 nucleotides matching TRBD2. V gave up 4 bases and J gave up 5 bases; unmatched junction bases: 10. This CDR3 comprises 17 residues. Germline lookup yields CDR1 MNHEY and CDR2 SVGEGT. DNA for the CDR3: TGTGCCAGCAGTTCCGGGACTAGCGGGAGCCACGTCCACGAGCAGTACTTC. It translates to CASSSGTSGSHVHEQYF.

This clone was counted between two and nine times. The J gene is TRBJ1-1, the V gene TRBV24-1; TRBD1 is a possible D gene (6 bases). The CDR3 loop spans 15 amino acids. The germline V and J ends were trimmed by 4 bases and 1 base, with 12 bases remaining between them. CDR1 and CDR2 from the germline V gene are KGHDR and SFDVKD. In DNA form, the CDR3 reads TGTGCCACCAGTGAAACCGGGACACCGAACACTGAAGCTTTCTTT. Encoded protein: CATSETGTPNTEAFF.

The V and J genes are TRBV18 and TRBJ2-7; maybe TRBD1 (6 bases). V was shortened by 6 bases and J by 2 bases, with 11 bases between the two germline ends. Looked up from germline, CDR1 is KGHSH and CDR2 is LQKENI. This CDR3 region has 13 residues. CDR3 region: CASSRDNTYEQYF. As DNA, the CDR3 is TGTGCCAGCTCCCGGGACAACACCTACGAGCAGTACTTC.

V gene TRBV19 combines with J gene TRBJ2-3; possible D gene TRBD2, 6 bases. Trimming removed 4 bases at V and 2 bases at J, with 7 bases between. Germline CDR1 LNHDA, CDR2 SQIVND (reference sequence). This CDR3 contains 13 residues. CDR3 DNA sequence: TGTGCCAGTAGTAGGGACTTCACAGATACGCAGTATTTT. It yields the protein CASSRDFTDTQYF.

V and J are TRBV12-5 and TRBJ2-7, with TRBD2 matching over 9 bases. CDR1 is LGHNT, CDR2 FRNRAP, per germline. V trimming: 4 bases; J trimming: 0 bases; junction bases outside the gene matches: 13. The length of the CDR3 is 18 residues. CDR3 in amino acids: CASGSRPIAGDASYEQYF. The CDR3 region has the DNA TGTGCTAGTGGTTCGCGCCCGATAGCGGGAGATGCCTCCTACGAGCAGTACTTC.

This chain joins TRBV27 and TRBJ1-3, with D hard to call. Trimming took 3 bases from V and 0 from J, leaving 6 bases between them. The CDR3 covers 14 residues. The germline V gene has CDR1 MNHEY and CDR2 SMNVEV (reference sequence). In DNA, the CDR3 is TGTGCCAGCAGTTTCTCGAGCTCTGGAAACACCATATATTTT. Translation gives CASSFSSSGNTIYF.

The rearrangement joins TRBV29-1 to TRBJ1-2; D gene unclear. CDR1 and CDR2 from the germline V gene are SQVTM and ANQGSEA. V shed 4 bases and J shed 4 bases, with 16 bases lying between them. The CDR3 is 14 amino acids. CDR3 residues: CSVVIQVASYGYTF. The CDR3 DNA reads TGCAGCGTTGTGATCCAGGTTGCTTCCTATGGCTACACCTTC.

The chain joins TRBV7-9 to TRBJ2-3; no definite D call. Germline V gene lookup returns CDR1 SEHNR and CDR2 FQNEAQ (reference sequence). Trimming cost V 3 bases and J 1 base, with 5 bases left between them. This CDR3 region has 13 residues. The chain's CDR3 is CASSFKGTDTQYF. Here the CDR3 DNA reads TGTGCCAGCAGCTTTAAGGGCACAGATACGCAGTATTTT.

This chain connects TRBV28 to TRBJ2-2, with D perhaps TRBD1 (5 bases). Germline values: CDR1 MDHEN, CDR2 SYDVKM. V gave up 5 bases and J gave up 4 bases, with 20 bases separating them. The CDR3 totals 17 residues. Written as DNA, the CDR3 is TGTGCCAGCAGTCAGCCCCGACAGCTACTCTCCACCGGGGAGCTGTTTTTT. Its protein is CASSQPRQLLSTGELFF. The variable domain in full, completed from reference TRBV28 and TRBJ2-2, reads DVKVTQSSRYLVKRTGEKVFLECVQDMDHENMFWYRQDPGLGLRLIYFSYDVKMKEKGDIPEGYSVSREKKERFSLILESASTNQTSMYLCASSQPRQLLSTGELFFGEGSRLTVL.

The rearrangement joins TRBV6-5 to TRBJ2-7; D unclear. Trimming cost V 7 bases and J 0 bases, with 7 bases left between them. Germline V gene data show CDR1 as MNHEY and CDR2 as SVGAGI. This CDR3 is 12 amino acids long. The CDR3 DNA is TGTGCCAGCACAAGGAGCTCCTACGAGCAGTACTTC. Protein: CASTRSSYEQYF.

The CDR3 loop is CASSFPGQQANYGYTF. The CDR3 bases are TGTGCCAGCAGCTTCCCTGGACAGCAAGCTAACTATGGCTACACCTTC. This chain uses TRBV5-4 with TRBJ1-2, with a possible D match to TRBD1 (6 bases). The germline V gene encodes CDR1 SGHNT and CDR2 YYREEE (reference sequence). Between the trimmed V and J ends, which lost 2 bases and 0 bases, there was a span of 14 bases. The CDR3 runs to 16 residues.

The gene calls are TRBV4-2 and TRBJ1-4, with a possible D match to TRBD1 (5 bases). V lost 1 base, J lost 5 bases, and 8 bases lay in between. The CDR3 covers 14 residues. In germline, CDR1 is LGHNA, CDR2 YNFKEQ. As DNA, the CDR3 is TGTGCCAGCAGCCAAGGCGGGGGGAATGAAAAACTGTTTTTT. It codes for CASSQGGGNEKLFF.

This clone was observed a single time. The rearrangement links TRBV6-2 or TRBV6-3 to TRBJ2-1; D gene ambiguous. The CDR3 loop spans 13 amino acids. V was clipped by 0 bases and J by 7 bases, with 7 bases between them. Germline-derived CDR1 and CDR2 are MNHEY and SVGEGT. CDR3 DNA: TGTGCCAGCAGTTACTCGAATCGGAATGAGCAGTTCTTC. Translation gives CASSYSNRNEQFF.